This T cell receptor (beta chain) comes out of a study of T cells after yellow fever vaccination. TCRdb reprocessed the 5' RACE reads via MiXCR and lists one record per CDR3 protein. This table has some 320,000 distinct CDR3 sequences, roughly 8.7% appearing once. The sample holds many counts of this clonotype. V trimming: 3 bases; J trimming: 5 bases; junction bases outside the gene matches: 4. The germline V gene has CDR1 SEHNR and CDR2 FQNEAQ (reference sequence). The CDR3 has 14 amino acids. This receptor was taken from a man aged 18-30 years who received the YFV17D yellow fever vaccine. This chain links TRBV7-9 with TRBJ2-7, with 10 bases identical to TRBD1. The sample consisted of PBMCs, taken on the day of the first yellow fever vaccination. For the CDR3, the DNA is TGTGCCAGCAGCTTTACCGGGACAGGGGACGAGCAGTACTTC. It encodes CASSFTGTGDEQYF.